Below, 21 T cell receptor beta chains from the same sample are listed, as sequenced in a study of T cell responses to AZD1222 COVID-19 vaccine. Profiled with immunoSEQ multiplex PCR; TCRdb holds only in-frame clones, not every one. Of roughly 190,000 clones in the sample, roughly nine tenths were seen once. The sample was peripheral blood, taken 28 days after the second AZD1222 dose. The receptor source for this set is an adult who received the AZD1222 COVID-19 vaccine.

The V and J genes are TRBV27 and TRBJ2-7; the match to TRBD1 covers 10 bases. V lost 5 bases, J lost 5 bases, and 6 bases stayed unmatched. Germline CDR1 MNHEY, CDR2 SMNVEV (reference sequence). The CDR3 sequence is 14 residues long. The CDR3 DNA follows: TGTGCCAGCAGTCTACCGGGACAGGGGAACGAGCAGTACTTC. Protein sequence: CASSLPGQGNEQYF.

The rearrangement joins TRBV7-2 to TRBJ1-1; 7 bases align to TRBD1. With V trimmed by 4 bases and J by 3 bases, 2 bases remained unmatched. Germline CDR1 is SGHTA and CDR2 is FQGNSA. The CDR3 sequence is 13 residues long. The DNA for the CDR3 is TGTGCCAGCAGCTCAGACAGGGACACTGAAGCTTTCTTT. Translation gives CASSSDRDTEAFF.

This clone was seen just once. V gene TRBV5-1 combines with J gene TRBJ1-2, with D perhaps TRBD1 (5 bases). The CDR3 has 13 amino acids. Germline loops: CDR1 SGHRS, CDR2 YFSETQ. In DNA, the CDR3 is TGCGCTTCGGGGGACTCACGAGGGTCTGGCTACACCTTC. It yields the protein CASGDSRGSGYTF.

This chain uses TRBV3-1 (or the pseudogene TRBV3-2) with TRBJ2-1, with 9 bases fitting TRBD2. With V trimmed by 1 base and J by 4 bases, 5 bases remained unmatched. The CDR3 is 16 residues long. CDR1 LGHDT and CDR2 YNNKEL come from the germline V gene (reference sequence). The CDR3 is CASSQGVAGVYNEQFF. Here the CDR3 DNA reads TGTGCCAGCAGCCAAGGAGTAGCGGGAGTGTACAATGAGCAGTTCTTC.

The chain recombines TRBV9 with TRBJ2-1; D remains ambiguous. Germline V CDR1 and CDR2: SGDLS, YYNGEE. With 2 bases removed from V and 8 bases from J, the gap between germline ends came to 5 bases. The CDR3 covers 11 residues. The CDR3 region has the DNA TGTGCCAGCAGCGTCGATGATGAGCAGTTCTTC. It translates to CASSVDDEQFF.

The V call is TRBV5-8, the J call TRBJ1-3; no firm D call. Germline loops: CDR1 SGHTS, CDR2 YDEGEE. The CDR3 length is 16 residues. V dropped 3 bases and J dropped 4 bases, with 17 bases sitting between them. The CDR3 DNA reads as TGTGCCAGCAGCTCCGAAGGGCGCTGGCTCGGAAACACCATATATTTT. This codes for CASSSEGRWLGNTIYF.

The chain uses TRBV7-2 and TRBJ2-2; 8 bases match TRBD2. This CDR3 has 19 residues. The V gene end was trimmed by 3 bases and the J gene end by 3 bases; junction bases not matched to a gene: 15. Germline V gene lookup returns CDR1 SGHTA and CDR2 FQGNSA. The CDR3 sequence is CASSFPLGLAGGDTGELFF. DNA of the CDR3: TGTGCCAGCAGCTTTCCTCTCGGTCTGGCGGGGGGAGACACCGGGGAGCTGTTTTTT.

The chain joins TRBV3-1 (or the pseudogene TRBV3-2) to TRBJ2-7; 9 bases match TRBD1. In germline, CDR1 is LGHDT, CDR2 YNNKEL (reference sequence). With 1 base clipped from V and 2 bases from J, the junction kept 3 bases outside the gene matches. This CDR3 has 15 residues. DNA of the CDR3: TGTGCCAGCAGCCAAGGGGGACAGGGAACCTACGAGCAGTACTTC. Protein: CASSQGGQGTYEQYF.

This chain uses TRBV28 with TRBJ1-1; no reliable D call. With 5 bases removed from V and 1 base from J, the gap between germline ends came to 5 bases. The CDR3 contains 12 residues. The germline gives CDR1 MDHEN, CDR2 SYDVKM. In DNA form, the CDR3 reads TGTGCCAGCAGTGCCCAGAACACTGAAGCTTTCTTT. It is translated as CASSAQNTEAFF.

The CDR3 region is CASSPQRAGLARTGELFF. CDR3 sequence (DNA): TGTGCCAGCAGCCCTCAACGGGCGGGACTAGCGAGGACCGGGGAGCTGTTTTTT. The rearrangement joins TRBV9 to TRBJ2-2; 10 bases map to TRBD2. Germline CDR1 and CDR2: SGDLS and YYNGEE. The CDR3 totals 18 residues. With 4 bases clipped from V and 5 bases from J, the junction kept 14 bases outside the gene matches.

This clone appeared a single time. The CDR3 here is CASSPSIPTGADGYTF. The CDR3 bases are TGCGCCAGCAGCCCCTCGATTCCGACAGGAGCGGATGGCTACACCTTC. The chain is built from TRBV5-1 and TRBJ1-2, with D tentatively TRBD1 (6 bases). Looked up from germline, CDR1 is SGHRS and CDR2 is YFSETQ. The CDR3 is 16 amino acids. Trimming took 4 bases from V and 6 from J, leaving 22 bases between them.

This chain links TRBV9 with TRBJ1-2; D ambiguous. V was clipped by 2 bases and J by 0 bases, with 2 bases between them. In germline, CDR1 is SGDLS, CDR2 YYNGEE. The CDR3 runs to 12 residues. The chain's CDR3 is CASSVSNYGYTF. CDR3 nucleotides: TGTGCCAGCAGCGTTTCTAACTATGGCTACACCTTC.

The rearrangement uses TRBV27 and TRBJ2-2; D is possibly TRBD1 (6 bases). Germline CDR1 reads MNHEY; CDR2 reads SMNVEV (reference sequence). The CDR3 contains 15 residues. The V and J ends lost 8 bases and 5 bases respectively, with 18 bases between them. CDR3 nucleotides: TGTGCCAGCCTTAAACAGGGTAGGGGGACCGGGGAGCTGTTTTTT. Encoded protein: CASLKQGRGTGELFF.

The V and J genes are TRBV7-2 and TRBJ2-1; no clear D gene. V dropped 5 bases and J dropped 6 bases, with 14 bases sitting between them. Germline CDR1 SGHTA, CDR2 FQGNSA. The CDR3 spans 14 residues. The DNA for the CDR3 is TGTGCCAGCAGCCCCCCCCGTTTCGTCAATGAGCAGTTCTTC. Its protein is CASSPPRFVNEQFF.

The V call is TRBV5-1, the J call TRBJ2-7; unclear D gene. This CDR3 is 15 amino acids long. The germline CDR1 and CDR2 sequences are SGHRS and YFSETQ. With 0 bases removed from V and 2 bases from J, the gap between germline ends came to 12 bases. The CDR3 is CASSLEWSPAYEQYF. The CDR3 DNA follows: TGCGCCAGCAGCTTGGAGTGGAGTCCGGCCTACGAGCAGTACTTC.

The V call is TRBV7-9, the J call TRBJ1-4, with no clear D. CDR3 size: 15 residues. Germline V gene lookup returns CDR1 SEHNR and CDR2 FQNEAQ (reference sequence). Trimming stripped 1 base from V and 7 bases from J, with 13 bases between. The CDR3 region has the DNA TGTGCCAGCAGCTTAGTCGACCGGGGAGCTGAAAAACTGTTTTTT. It codes for CASSLVDRGAEKLFF.

This clone was observed once. The V gene is TRBV19, the J gene TRBJ2-1; 7 positions agree with TRBD2. The V and J ends lost 3 bases and 9 bases, in that order; junction bases with no gene match: 8. The CDR3 loop spans 14 amino acids. CDR1 LNHDA and CDR2 SQIVND come from the germline V gene (reference sequence). CDR3 coding DNA: TGTGCCAGTAGTATCGGGCGGGAGAGTAGTGAGCAGTTCTTC. The encoded protein is CASSIGRESSEQFF. Full variable domain (remainder filled in from reference TRBV19 and TRBJ2-1): DGGITQSPKYLFRKEGQNVTLSCEQNLNHDAMYWYRQDPGQGLRLIYYSQIVNDFQKGDIAEGYSVSREKKESFPLTVTSAQKNPTAFYLCASSIGRESSEQFFGPGTRLTVL.

This rearrangement joins TRBV7-9 to TRBJ2-1; 9 positions agree with TRBD2. The CDR3 runs 15 residues. Germline V lookup: CDR1 SEHNR, CDR2 FQNEAQ (reference sequence). V shed 1 base and J 5 bases; nucleotides not matched to a gene: 3. For the CDR3, the DNA is TGTGCCAGCAGCTTAGGGCTAGCGGGAAACAATGAGCAGTTCTTC. Protein sequence: CASSLGLAGNNEQFF.

This clone was seen once. The chain carries TRBV2 and TRBJ2-7; 10 bases are a match to TRBD1. CDR1 and CDR2 from the germline V gene are SNHLY and FYNNEI. This CDR3 is 13 amino acids long. V dropped 8 bases and J dropped 2; count of bases not matched to a gene: 3. The CDR3 reads CASRDRGAYEQYF. CDR3 bases: TGTGCCAGCCGGGACAGGGGCGCCTACGAGCAGTACTTC.

V and J are TRBV7-3 and TRBJ2-7; unclear D gene. The CDR3 loop spans 13 amino acids. Germline CDR1 is SGHTA and CDR2 is FQGTGA. V was trimmed by 0 bases and J by 5 bases, leaving 8 bases between them. The DNA for the CDR3 is TGTGCCAGCAGCTTAACCAGGCTCGACGAGCAGTACTTC. This sequence encodes CASSLTRLDEQYF.

The chain uses TRBV9 and TRBJ2-3; possible D gene TRBD1, 5 bases. This CDR3 is built from 14 residues. V was shortened by 3 bases and J by 0 bases, with 8 bases between the two germline ends. Looked up from germline, CDR1 is SGDLS and CDR2 is YYNGEE. CDR3 protein: CASSETVSTDTQYF. For the CDR3, the DNA is TGTGCCAGCAGCGAGACAGTAAGCACAGATACGCAGTATTTT. The full variable domain, completed using reference TRBV9 and TRBJ2-3, is DSGVTQTPKHLITATGQRVTLRCSPRSGDLSVYWYQQSLDQGLQFLIQYYNGEERAKGNILERFSAQQFPDLHSELNLSSLELGDSALYFCASSETVSTDTQYFGPGTRLTVL.